The 21 T cell receptor beta chains in this list originate from one sample, sequenced in a study of monozygotic twins with inflammatory bowel disease. TCRdb reprocessed the 5' RACE reads and stores each CDR3 protein as one record, lacking DNA. The sample's table shows 420,000 or so distinct CDR3 sequences. The sample was blood. These receptors all stem from a human donor with ulcerative colitis or Crohn's disease, or a healthy co-twin of an affected twin (not recorded which).

V is TRBV5-1 and J is TRBJ2-7; TCRdb outputs TRBD2, but without DNA this stays unchecked. The germline V gene has CDR1 SGHRS and CDR2 YFSETQ. The CDR3 sequence is 13 residues long. CDR3 in amino acids: CASSPAGNYEQYF.

V and J are TRBV5-5 and TRBJ2-7; with no DNA, the TCRdb D assignment of TRBD1 cannot be verified. This CDR3 contains 13 residues. Germline loops: CDR1 SGHKS, CDR2 YYEKEE (reference sequence). The CDR3 reads CASSRGVPYEQYF.

The rearrangement links TRBV24-1 to TRBJ2-2; the D call from TCRdb, TRBD2, cannot be confirmed without DNA. The CDR3 extends over 15 amino acids. Germline CDR1 and CDR2: KGHDR and SFDVKD. The CDR3 sequence: CATGASGPNTGELFF.

CDR3 sequence reads: CASSKVGGAGQPQHF. The V and J genes are TRBV21-1 and TRBJ1-5; checking the TCRdb D call of TRBD1 is not possible without DNA. TRBV21-1 is flagged as a pseudogene. This CDR3 region has 15 residues.

The rearrangement links TRBV9 to TRBJ2-1; TCRdb proposes TRBD2, but this gene call is untestable without DNA. From germline, CDR1 is SGDLS and CDR2 YYNGEE. There are 12 residues in the CDR3. This CDR3 reads CASSDRSGSQFF.

This chain joins TRBV7-8 and TRBJ2-1; the TRBD1 assignment by TCRdb is unverifiable without DNA. The CDR3 contains 14 residues. The germline V gene encodes CDR1 SGHVS and CDR2 FQNEAQ. This chain's CDR3 is CASSLGQGTSEQFF.

The V gene is TRBV7-9, the J gene TRBJ2-7; absent DNA, TCRdb's TRBD1 call cannot be checked. The V gene's germline CDR1 is SEHNR and CDR2 FQNEAQ (reference sequence). This CDR3 has 14 amino acids. The CDR3: CASSSTGEFYEQYF.

The CDR3 spells CASTNKEHTIYF. This sequence joins TRBV18 and TRBJ1-3. Germline CDR1 is KGHSH and CDR2 is LQKENI. This CDR3 comprises 12 residues.

The V and J genes are TRBV15 and TRBJ2-5; the D call of TRBD1 rests on TCRdb alone, since no DNA is present to check it. This CDR3 spans 14 amino acids. Germline CDR1 and CDR2: LNHNV and YYDKDF (reference sequence). The CDR3 reads CATSQGGGWETQYF. Full variable domain (outside the CDR3, taken from reference TRBV15 and TRBJ2-5): DAMVIQNPRYQVTQFGKPVTLSCSQTLNHNVMYWYQQKSSQAPKLLFHYYDKDFNNEADTPDNFQSRRPNTSFCFLDIRSPGLGDTAMYLCATSQGGGWETQYFGPGTRLLVL.

The CDR3 here is CSAEDGDTDTQYF. The rearrangement uses TRBV20-1 and TRBJ2-3. The germline V gene has CDR1 DFQATT and CDR2 SNEGSKA (reference sequence). This CDR3 is 13 amino acids long.

The CDR3 loop is CASSLTRVKYF. This chain connects TRBV28 to TRBJ2-7; as DNA is missing, the TRBD2 call by TCRdb cannot be tested. Looked up from germline, CDR1 is MDHEN and CDR2 is SYDVKM. This CDR3 spans 11 amino acids.

The chain links TRBV3-1 to TRBJ2-2. This CDR3 contains 17 residues. CDR1 and CDR2 (germline): LGHDT, YNNKEL (reference sequence). The CDR3 reads CASSQDLHTSNTGELFF.

V is TRBV19 and J is TRBJ2-7. CDR1 and CDR2 (germline): LNHDA, SQIVND (reference sequence). The CDR3 extends over 11 amino acids. The CDR3 sequence is CATQLAYEQYF.

The J gene is TRBJ2-1, the V gene TRBV27. Germline V gene lookup returns CDR1 MNHEY and CDR2 SMNVEV (reference sequence). The CDR3 extends over 13 amino acids. The chain's CDR3 is CATREAIYNEQFF.

V usage is TRBV7-9 and J usage is TRBJ1-6; TCRdb's D gene call, TRBD1, goes unchecked for lack of DNA. Germline V gene sequence: CDR1 SEHNR, CDR2 FQNEAQ (reference sequence). The CDR3 covers 12 residues. CDR3 sequence reads: CASSLPAGTPNF. The whole variable domain, remainder taken from reference TRBV7-9 and TRBJ1-6, is DTGVSQNPRHKITKRGQNVTFRCDPISEHNRLYWYRQTLGQGPEFLTYFQNEAQLEKSRLLSDRFSAERPKGSFSTLEIQRTEQGDSAMYLCASSLPAGTPNFGNGTRLTVT.

This rearrangement joins TRBV5-1 to TRBJ2-7; TCRdb gives TRBD2 as the D gene, but with no DNA this cannot be confirmed. This CDR3 spans 15 amino acids. Germline assignment: CDR1 SGHRS and CDR2 YFSETQ. CDR3 residues: CASSRLAGGSYEQYF.

The chain couples TRBV11-2 to TRBJ2-1; TCRdb's D call of TRBD1 is untestable without DNA. The CDR3 is made up of 17 amino acids. Looked up from germline, CDR1 is SGHAT and CDR2 is FQNNGV. The CDR3 sequence: CASSHRSGATSYNEQFF. The complete variable domain, with remaining parts taken from reference TRBV11-2 and TRBJ2-1, reads EAGVAQSPRYKIIEKRQSVAFWCNPISGHATLYWYQQILGQGPKLLIQFQNNGVVDDSQLPKDRFSAERLKGVDSTLKIQPAKLEDSAVYLCASSHRSGATSYNEQFFGPGTRLTVL.

J is TRBJ2-7 and V is TRBV5-1; the D gene TCRdb calls, TRBD2, cannot be checked with no DNA. The germline gives CDR1 SGHRS, CDR2 YFSETQ. This CDR3 is built from 17 residues. The CDR3: CASSLFAGGPNSYEQYF.

CDR3 in amino acids: CASSQASTKIYGYTF. The V call is TRBV3-1, the J call TRBJ1-2. Germline V lookup: CDR1 LGHDT, CDR2 YNNKEL (reference sequence). The CDR3 runs to 15 residues.

CDR3 residues: CSDRGRDYGYTF. The chain carries TRBV29-1 and TRBJ1-2; the D call from TCRdb, TRBD1, cannot be confirmed without DNA. Germline CDR1 reads SQVTM; CDR2 reads ANQGSEA. The CDR3 totals 12 residues.

This rearrangement joins TRBV30 to TRBJ2-7. CDR3 length equals 13 residues. The germline V gene encodes CDR1 GTSNPN and CDR2 SVGIG (reference sequence). The CDR3 sequence is CAWREVASYEQYF.